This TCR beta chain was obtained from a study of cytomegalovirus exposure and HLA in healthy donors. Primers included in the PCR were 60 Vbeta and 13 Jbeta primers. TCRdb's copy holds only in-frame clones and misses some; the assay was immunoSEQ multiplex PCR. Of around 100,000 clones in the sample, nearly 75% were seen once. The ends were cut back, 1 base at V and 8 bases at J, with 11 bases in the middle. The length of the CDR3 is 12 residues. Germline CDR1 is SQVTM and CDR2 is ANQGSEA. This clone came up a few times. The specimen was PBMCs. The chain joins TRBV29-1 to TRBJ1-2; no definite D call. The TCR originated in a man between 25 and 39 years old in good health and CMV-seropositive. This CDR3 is CSVEVPPRGYTF. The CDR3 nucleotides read TGCAGCGTTGAAGTTCCGCCCAGGGGCTACACCTTC.